This is a list of T cell receptor beta chains from one sample in a study of T cells after yellow fever vaccination. TCRdb reprocessed the 5' RACE reads with MiXCR, giving one entry per CDR3 protein. The sample has 200,000 to 250,000 distinct CDR3 sequences, 6% to 7.5% seen once. This sample comprised CD4+ T cells sorted from PBMCs, obtained 15 days after the yellow fever booster vaccination. These receptors all stem from a man aged 25-40 years who received the YFV17D yellow fever vaccine. Each CDR3 is given with its conserved first and last residue. The D gene is left open where the match is weak. The size of a clone is reported for some rows only, either as once, few or many, or as a class for expanded clones.

j_gene | d_gene | abundance | v_gene | CDR3aa | CDR3nt
TRBJ1-4 | - | few | TRBV6-1 | CASSDGGVTNEKLFF | TGTGCCAGCAGTGATGGAGGGGTCACTAATGAAAAACTGTTTTTT
TRBJ2-3 | - | many | TRBV3-1 | CASSQESLSTQYF | TGTGCCAGCAGCCAGGAATCCCTATCTACGCAGTATTTT
TRBJ2-7 | - | few | TRBV7-3 | CASSRDGGYEQYF | TGTGCCAGCAGCAGGGACGGAGGATACGAGCAGTACTTC
TRBJ2-1 | TRBD1 | many | TRBV23-1 | CAKGTGAGNEQFF | TGCGCAAAAGGGACAGGGGCCGGGAATGAGCAGTTCTTC
TRBJ1-1 | TRBD1 | few | TRBV10-2 | CASSAGQGVRNTEAFF | TGCGCCAGCAGTGCGGGACAGGGGGTTCGGAACACTGAAGCTTTCTTT
TRBJ2-6 | - | many | TRBV12-3/TRBV12-4 | CASSPGGYGANVLTF | TGTGCCAGCTCACCTGGGGGGTATGGGGCCAACGTCCTGACTTTC
TRBJ2-1 | - | few | TRBV4-3 | CASSQTIGRNIYNEQFF | TGCGCCAGCAGCCAAACGATTGGACGCAATATATACAATGAGCAGTTCTTC
TRBJ2-1 | - | - | TRBV7-2 | CASSWGAVSYNEQFF | TGTGCCAGCAGCTGGGGGGCGGTCTCCTACAATGAGCAGTTCTTC
TRBJ2-3 | TRBD2 | few | TRBV7-2 | CASSLEVAGASGTQYF | TGTGCCAGCAGCTTAGAGGTAGCGGGAGCCTCGGGTACGCAGTATTTT
TRBJ2-3 | TRBD1 | few | TRBV20-1 | CSARAAGQGSADTQYF | TGCAGTGCTAGAGCAGCTGGACAGGGAAGTGCGGATACGCAGTATTTT
TRBJ1-2 | - | many | TRBV6-2/TRBV6-3 | CASSPTHYGYTF | TGTGCCAGCAGCCCTACCCACTATGGCTACACCTTC
TRBJ2-1 | - | many | TRBV5-1 | CASTPGHSMVNEQFF | TGCGCCAGCACCCCGGGACATAGCATGGTCAATGAGCAGTTCTTC
TRBJ2-7 | TRBD2 | - | TRBV5-4 | CASSSGTSGTTDEQYF | TGTGCCAGCAGCTCCGGGACTAGCGGGACTACAGACGAGCAGTACTTC
TRBJ2-5 | TRBD1 | few | TRBV7-2 | CASSLDFTGAETQYF | TGTGCCAGCAGCTTAGACTTTACAGGGGCGGAGACCCAGTACTTC
TRBJ2-1 | - | many | TRBV20-1 | CSVGGRDNEQFF | TGCAGTGTAGGGGGGAGGGACAATGAGCAGTTCTTC
TRBJ2-3 | TRBD2 | - | TRBV7-6 | CASSPGTSGSTQYF | TGTGCCAGCAGCCCCGGGACTAGCGGGAGTACGCAGTATTTT
TRBJ2-7 | TRBD2 | many | TRBV6-2/TRBV6-3 | CATTSGSSYEQYF | TGTGCCACCACTAGCGGAAGCTCCTACGAGCAGTACTTC